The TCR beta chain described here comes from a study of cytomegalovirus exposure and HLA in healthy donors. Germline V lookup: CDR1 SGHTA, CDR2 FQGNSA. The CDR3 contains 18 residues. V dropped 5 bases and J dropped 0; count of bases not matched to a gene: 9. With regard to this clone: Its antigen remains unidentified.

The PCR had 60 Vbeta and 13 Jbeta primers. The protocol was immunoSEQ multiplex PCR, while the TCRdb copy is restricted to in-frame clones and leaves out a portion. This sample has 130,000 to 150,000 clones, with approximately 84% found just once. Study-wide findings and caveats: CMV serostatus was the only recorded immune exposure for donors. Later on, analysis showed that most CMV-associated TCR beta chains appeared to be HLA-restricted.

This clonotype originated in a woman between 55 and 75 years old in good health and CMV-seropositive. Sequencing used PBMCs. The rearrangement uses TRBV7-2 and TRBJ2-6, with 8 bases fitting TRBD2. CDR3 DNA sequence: TGTGCCAGCAGCACACGGACTAGCCTAACCTCTGGGGCCAACGTCCTGACTTTC. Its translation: CASSTRTSLTSGANVLTF.